One and the same sample provided the 24 T cell receptor beta chains below, sequenced in a study of regulatory T cells in long-lasting Graves disease. Time point defined: persistent/refractory GD, antithyroid drugs over 5 years with positive TRAb. The TCR library used RNA extracted from PBMCs. Combining iRepertoire HTBI primers with Arm-PCR of CDR3 regions, the authors built TCR beta libraries. TCRdb re-called the multiplex PCR reads through MiXCR, storing one row per CDR3 protein. Of 700,000 or so distinct CDR3 sequences listed, around 32% are singletons. The sample here was peripheral blood mononuclear cells (PBMCs), taken when the disease was refractory, from a patient treated with antithyroid drugs. The receptors come from a female donor with Graves disease.

This clonotype was picked up many times. The chain links TRBV28 to TRBJ2-5, with D unresolved. Trimming stripped 6 bases from V and 13 bases from J, with 24 bases between. The length of the CDR3 is 14 residues. CDR1 and CDR2 from the germline V gene are MDHEN and SYDVKM. This CDR3 is CASSPTLPMATPYF. The CDR3 nucleotides are TGTGCCAGCAGCCCCACCCTTCCGATGGCGACTCCGTACTTC.

The chain couples TRBV6-1 to TRBJ1-1; D is unresolved. The CDR3 extends over 16 amino acids. The V gene lost 5 bases and the J gene lost 6 bases, with 22 bases spanning the gap. Germline loops: CDR1 MNHNS, CDR2 SASEGT. The CDR3 DNA reads as TGTGCCAGCAGTAGGGAGAGGCCGCGAGCGTGGGCTGAAGCTTTCTTT. Translated: CASSRERPRAWAEAFF.

This clonotype appeared many times. The V gene is TRBV28, the J gene TRBJ1-2, with D unclear. CDR1 is MDHEN and CDR2 is SYDVKM in the germline V gene. The CDR3 totals 16 residues. The ends were cut back, 4 bases at V and 5 bases at J, with 20 bases in the middle. The CDR3 DNA sequence: TGTGCCAGCAGTTGGGGAGCCGCGACGGCCCCTTATGGCTACACCTTC. Translating it yields CASSWGAATAPYGYTF.

For the CDR3, the DNA is TGTGCCAGCAGTTCCTCAGGGACAGGAGGTTACACTGAAGCTTTCTTT. Protein: CASSSSGTGGYTEAFF. The rearrangement uses TRBV27 and TRBJ1-1, with 8 nucleotides matching TRBD1. V gave up 4 bases and J gave up 3 bases; unmatched junction bases: 10. Germline V lookup: CDR1 MNHEY, CDR2 SMNVEV (reference sequence). The CDR3 runs 16 residues.

This clonotype was counted many times. The chain recombines TRBV7-8 with TRBJ1-4; D gene unclear. V lost 6 bases and J 11 bases, leaving 13 bases between the germline ends. The CDR3 consists of 12 residues. Germline CDR1 reads SGHVS; CDR2 reads FQNEAQ. CDR3 DNA sequence: TGTGCCAGCAGTCGAGGTGGAGGGAAACTGTTTTTT. It codes for CASSRGGGKLFF.

The rearrangement links TRBV20-1 to TRBJ2-5; D may be TRBD2 (6 bases). Germline CDR1 and CDR2: DFQATT and SNEGSKA (reference sequence). Trimming stripped 4 bases from V and 4 bases from J, with 7 bases between. The CDR3 totals 11 residues. As DNA, the CDR3 is TGCAGTGCTATGGGGGGAGAGACCCAGTACTTC. This gives the protein CSAMGGETQYF.

This clonotype has a handful of counts. The rearrangement joins TRBV19 to TRBJ1-1, with D maybe TRBD1 (6 bases). V was shortened by 7 bases and J by 7 bases, with 22 bases between the two germline ends. The germline V gene has CDR1 LNHDA and CDR2 SQIVND (reference sequence). The CDR3 is 15 amino acids. The CDR3 loop is CASTPPGRQAGEAFF. The CDR3 DNA reads TGTGCCAGTACCCCCCCCGGACGACAGGCTGGTGAAGCTTTCTTT.

The rearrangement joins TRBV5-4 to TRBJ2-4; no definite D call. Trimming stripped 6 bases from V and 7 bases from J, with 5 bases between. The CDR3 is 10 amino acids. Germline-derived CDR1 and CDR2 are SGHNT and YYREEE (reference sequence). CDR3 protein: CASTRNIQYF. Here the CDR3 DNA reads TGTGCCAGCACCAGGAACATTCAGTACTTC.

V gene TRBV7-6 combines with J gene TRBJ2-2; 11 bases are a match to TRBD2. With 4 bases clipped from V and 1 base from J, the junction kept 8 bases outside the gene matches. The germline V gene encodes CDR1 SGHVS and CDR2 FNYEAQ. This CDR3 comprises 18 residues. CDR3 loop: CASSSGTSGSQNTGELFF. The DNA for the CDR3 is TGTGCCAGCAGCTCAGGCACTAGCGGGAGCCAGAACACCGGGGAGCTGTTTTTT.

This sequence joins TRBV9 and TRBJ1-1; a weak D match, TRBD1 (6 bases). V was clipped by 0 bases and J by 6 bases, with 15 bases between them. The germline gives CDR1 SGDLS, CDR2 YYNGEE. CDR3 length equals 15 residues. CDR3 sequence: CASSVVDRAGAEAFF. CDR3 coding DNA: TGTGCCAGCAGCGTAGTGGACAGAGCCGGTGCTGAAGCTTTCTTT. Drawing the rest from reference TRBV9 and TRBJ1-1, the complete variable domain is DSGVTQTPKHLITATGQRVTLRCSPRSGDLSVYWYQQSLDQGLQFLIQYYNGEERAKGNILERFSAQQFPDLHSELNLSSLELGDSALYFCASSVVDRAGAEAFFGQGTRLTVV.

In this sample, this clonotype turned up many times. The chain is built from TRBV12-3 or TRBV12-4 and TRBJ2-7, with 9 bases lining up with TRBD2. The CDR3 spans 13 residues. The junction had 3 bases not matched to a gene; V was cut back by 3 bases and J by 6 bases. This chain's CDR3 is CASSFGAGGEQYF. As DNA, the CDR3 is TGTGCCAGCAGTTTCGGAGCGGGAGGCGAGCAGTACTTC.

This clonotype was recorded only once. The chain joins TRBV29-1 to TRBJ2-7; 9 bases map to TRBD1. The germline V gene has CDR1 SQVTM and CDR2 ANQGSEA. V shed 3 bases and J 1 base; nucleotides not matched to a gene: 10. The CDR3 has 16 residues. CDR3 region: CSVDEGNRGLSYEQYF. As DNA, the CDR3 is TGCAGCGTTGATGAGGGGAACAGGGGGCTTTCCTACGAGCAGTACTTC.

This clonotype has a handful of counts. The V gene is TRBV3-1, the J gene TRBJ1-5; 8 bases map to TRBD1. The CDR3 extends over 13 amino acids. The V gene's germline CDR1 is LGHDT and CDR2 YNNKEL (reference sequence). The trim removed 8 bases at V and 5 bases at J, leaving 5 bases unmatched. The CDR3 DNA sequence: TGTGCCAGCGGGGACAGGTCACATCAGCCCCAGCATTTT. It translates to CASGDRSHQPQHF.

This clonotype was seen a few times. Compared with germline, one end of the junction differs, possibly owing to a read error. The V gene is TRBV12-3 or TRBV12-4, the J gene TRBJ2-1; possibly TRBD2 for D (6 bases). The CDR3 is 12 residues long. This CDR3 reads CASSLGLRMDVF. In DNA, the CDR3 is TGTGCCAGCAGTTTGGGACTCCGAATGGATGTCTTC.

This clonotype came up a few times. The J gene is TRBJ1-1, the V gene TRBV6-5; 9 bases line up with TRBD1. The germline V gene encodes CDR1 MNHEY and CDR2 SVGAGI. The length of the CDR3 is 16 residues. Germline trimming cut 4 bases from V and 0 bases from J; bases unmatched to any gene: 6. CDR3: CASSSTGTGLNTEAFF. The CDR3 DNA reads TGTGCCAGCAGTTCTACCGGGACAGGGTTGAACACTGAAGCTTTCTTT.

This clonotype was picked up a small number of times. The rearrangement uses TRBV25-1 and TRBJ2-7; D is possibly TRBD1 or TRBD2 (5 bases each). V was cut by 3 bases and J by 0 bases, with 12 bases left in between. Germline assignment: CDR1 MGHDK and CDR2 SYGVNS. The CDR3 loop spans 15 amino acids. As DNA, the CDR3 is TGTGCCAGCAGTGATCTGGGACGCAGCTCCTACGAGCAGTACTTC. This codes for CASSDLGRSSYEQYF.

The chain is built from TRBV30 and TRBJ1-1, with D hard to call. The V end lost 5 bases, the J end lost 4 bases, and 8 bases lay between the germline ends. Germline V gene data show CDR1 as GTSNPN and CDR2 as SVGIG (reference sequence). The CDR3 has 11 amino acids. CDR3 DNA sequence: TGTGCCTGGCGGGGAGGCACTGAAGCTTTCTTT. This codes for CAWRGGTEAFF.

This clonotype has ten or more counts. An end of the junction differs from the germline gene, which may be a read error. The chain is built from TRBV2 and TRBJ1-1, with TRBD1 identical over 8 bases. CDR1 SNHLY and CDR2 FYNNEI come from the germline V gene. This CDR3 region has 10 residues. CDR3 coding DNA: TGTGCCAGCAGAGGGACAGGTGGGGTCTTT. This sequence encodes CASRGTGGVF.

This sequence joins TRBV9 and TRBJ2-3; TRBD2 matches 8 bases. From germline, CDR1 is SGDLS and CDR2 YYNGEE. J gave up 4 bases and V 0 bases, and 7 bases lay outside the gene matches. The CDR3 has 16 amino acids. The CDR3 sequence: CASSVAAGGPPDTQYF. DNA of the CDR3: TGTGCCAGCAGCGTAGCGGCGGGAGGACCTCCAGATACGCAGTATTTT. Full variable domain (missing parts from reference TRBV9 and TRBJ2-3): DSGVTQTPKHLITATGQRVTLRCSPRSGDLSVYWYQQSLDQGLQFLIQYYNGEERAKGNILERFSAQQFPDLHSELNLSSLELGDSALYFCASSVAAGGPPDTQYFGPGTRLTVL.

V usage is TRBV19 and J usage is TRBJ1-2; TRBD1 matches at 11 bases. This CDR3 region has 15 residues. The germline CDR1 and CDR2 sequences are LNHDA and SQIVND (reference sequence). V was pared by 4 bases and J by 4 bases, with 5 bases of the junction left unmatched. As DNA, the CDR3 is TGTGCCAGTAGTACGGACAGGGGGCGCGGCTATGGCTACACCTTC. As protein: CASSTDRGRGYGYTF.

This sequence joins TRBV12-3 or TRBV12-4 and TRBJ2-7; 13 bases are shared with TRBD2. V dropped 6 bases and J dropped 2; count of bases not matched to a gene: 4. CDR3 length: 15 amino acids. The CDR3 reads CASSPTSGRAYEQYF. DNA of the CDR3: TGTGCCAGCAGCCCAACTAGCGGGAGGGCCTACGAGCAGTACTTC.

The genes are TRBV4-1 and TRBJ1-5; 7 nucleotides match TRBD1. Per the germline V gene, CDR1 is MGHRA and CDR2 is YSYEKL. This CDR3 is built from 14 residues. V lost 6 bases to trimming and J lost 6 bases; unmatched junction nucleotides: 8. In DNA, the CDR3 is TGCGCCAGCAGTTATAGACAGGGAGCTCAGCCCCAGCATTTT. It translates to CASSYRQGAQPQHF.

In its sample, this clonotype was seen a few times. A read error is possible here, since a much larger clone lies one base away. J is TRBJ2-7 and V is TRBV11-3; D unclear. Trimming pared 4 bases from V and 0 bases from J, leaving 7 bases between. CDR3 length equals 13 residues. From germline, CDR1 is SGHNT and CDR2 YENEEA. DNA of the CDR3: TGTGCCAGCAGCTATGACAACTCCTACGAGCAGTACTTC. It translates to CASSYDNSYEQYF.

This clonotype occurred a few times. The chain couples TRBV20-1 to TRBJ1-6, with unresolved D. Trimming stripped 1 base from V and 6 bases from J, with 10 bases between. Germline CDR1 is DFQATT and CDR2 is SNEGSKA (reference sequence). This CDR3 has 14 amino acids. CDR3 bases: TGCAGTGCTAGAGTGGGGATCGGTAATTCACCCCTCCACTTT. This encodes CSARVGIGNSPLHF.